The sequence of this T cell receptor (beta chain) was determined in a study of OX40 agonist ivuxolimab in advanced cancers. About the research overall: An agonistic human IgG2 monoclonal antibody against OX40 (CD134) was given. Treatment received earlier with anti-PD-1, anti-PD-L1 or anti-CTLA-4 agents was allowed, and over 30% had some. Notes on the study in general: Among the nonresponders, some also had low normalized T-cell clonal expansion. It was not determined which antigens were specifically recognized by the peripheral T cells that had undergone clonal expansion.

Per germline, CDR1 SGHDT and CDR2 YYEEEE. The CDR3 spans 14 residues. The ends lost 6 bases at V and 7 bases at J; junction bases unmatched: 10. Only in-frame clones appear in the TCRdb table, and some are missing; sequencing was by immunoSEQ multiplex PCR. The sample shows some 150,000 clones, roughly nine tenths of them seen only once. About this clone: The antigen is not known.

This TCR was recovered from an adult with an advanced solid tumor such as melanoma, head and neck, liver or kidney cancer. This chain connects TRBV5-6 to TRBJ2-1, with TRBD1 matching 7 bases. This specimen was CD4+ or CD8+ T cells sorted from blood, taken in a trial of the OX40 agonist ivuxolimab. Here the CDR3 DNA reads TGTGCCAGCACAGGAACACAGGGGCTGAATGAGCAGTTCTTC. It is translated as CASTGTQGLNEQFF.